Listed below are T cell receptor beta chains from one sample, sequenced in a study of blood T cell repertoires in COVID-19. The protocol was immunoSEQ multiplex PCR, while the TCRdb copy is restricted to in-frame clones and leaves out a portion. The profile shows over 150,000 clones, around 83% of them singletons. Sequenced sample: peripheral blood. These receptors were taken from a woman aged 55-70 years with acute or convalescent COVID-19. Both conserved end residues are part of each CDR3. A D gene is named only where the DNA matches it firmly. Some rows have no size entry. The others give once, few or many, or a class for an expanded clone.

>TRBJ2-5|TRBD2|-|TRBV5-1
TGCGCCAGCAGCTTGGATCCTAGCGGGGGGATCCAAGAGACCCAGTACTTC
CASSLDPSGGIQETQYF
>TRBJ1-5|-|-|TRBV3-1/TRBV3-2
TGTGCCACTTCGAAGCAGGTAAATCAGCCCCAGCATTTT
CATSKQVNQPQHF
>TRBJ1-5|TRBD1|-|TRBV23-1
TGCGCCAGCACGGAGGGACAGGGGCATCAGCCCCAGCATTTT
CASTEGQGHQPQHF
>TRBJ1-5|-|-|TRBV28
TGTGCCAGCAGTTTGGGCGGGAGGCTGGGCAATCAGCCCCAGCATTTT
CASSLGGRLGNQPQHF
>TRBJ1-1|TRBD1|-|TRBV12-3/TRBV12-4
TGTGCCACTAAACGGAGCCAGGGGGAGATAGCTTTCTTT
CATKRSQGEIAFF
>TRBJ1-1|-|-|TRBV2
TGTGCCAGCAGTGAAAGGGAGGCGTCGAACACTGAAGCTTTCTTT
CASSEREASNTEAFF
>TRBJ1-1|TRBD1|-|TRBV3-1/TRBV3-2
TGTGCCAGCAGGGACGGATACAGGGGAAACACTGAAGCTTTCTTT
CASRDGYRGNTEAFF
>TRBJ1-2|-|few|TRBV6-6
TGTGCCAGCAGACACAGAAGCGGACAGCGGTACTATGGCTACACCTTC
CASRHRSGQRYYGYTF
>TRBJ2-3|-|-|TRBV9
TGTGCCAGCAGCCCCCCATCGGACACGACAGATACGCAGTATTTT
CASSPPSDTTDTQYF
>TRBJ1-1|-|-|TRBV9
TGTGCCAGCAGCGCCGCCGGGGGGATGAACACTGAAGCTTTCTTT
CASSAAGGMNTEAFF
>TRBJ1-2|TRBD1|-|TRBV3-1/TRBV3-2
TGTGCCAGCAGCCAAGATGCCAGGGGGTATGGCTACACCTTC
CASSQDARGYGYTF
>TRBJ1-1|-|-|TRBV5-1
TGCGCCAGCAGCTTGGATGGCAGTCCAGAGGGTGAAGCTTTCTTT
CASSLDGSPEGEAFF
>TRBJ1-2|TRBD1|-|TRBV2
TGTGCCAGCAGTGACACAGGGGACCCTGGCTACACCTTC
CASSDTGDPGYTF
>TRBJ1-2|TRBD1|-|TRBV18
TGTGCCAGCTCACCCCGGGACAGGGATGATGGCTACACCTTC
CASSPRDRDDGYTF
>TRBJ2-7|-|-|TRBV5-1
TGCGCCAGCAGCTTGGCCGCAGGGAAATACGAGCAGTACTTC
CASSLAAGKYEQYF
>TRBJ2-3|-|-|TRBV16
TGTGCCAGCAGCCCTCAATTTGGCCCACATACGCAGTATTTT
CASSPQFGPHTQYF
>TRBJ2-1|-|-|TRBV5-8
TGTGCCAGCACCTTAGGGGCTAGTCGCTACTTCTTC
CASTLGASRYFF
>TRBJ2-5|-|-|TRBV7-8
TGTGCCAGCAGCCCTAACCAAGAGACCCAGTACTTC
CASSPNQETQYF
>TRBJ2-4|TRBD1|-|TRBV5-1
TGCGCCAGCAGCTTGTTCGGGGACAGGCCGGAGAGCATTCAGTACTTC
CASSLFGDRPESIQYF
>TRBJ1-5|-|-|TRBV6-6
TGTGCCAGCAGTTACGGAGGCGGCAATGGCAATCAGCCCCAGCATTTT
CASSYGGGNGNQPQHF
>TRBJ1-4|-|-|TRBV5-4
TGTGCCAGCAGCTCGGCCGGAGCGTCTGGTGAAAAACTGTTTTTT
CASSSAGASGEKLFF
>TRBJ1-4|-|-|TRBV12-3/TRBV12-4
TGTGCCAGTCACATTGCAACTAATGAAAAACTGTTTTTT
CASHIATNEKLFF
>TRBJ1-5|-|-|TRBV6-5
TGTGCCAGCACCAGAGGGGGTAGCAATCAGCCCCAGCATTTT
CASTRGGSNQPQHF
>TRBJ2-1|-|-|TRBV4-1
TGCGCCAGCAGCCAAGACCCCCCAGGGGTGGATGAGCAGTTCTTC
CASSQDPPGVDEQFF
>TRBJ2-5|TRBD2|-|TRBV5-1
TGCGCCAGCAGCTTCGGGGGGCAAGAGACCCAGTACTTC
CASSFGGQETQYF
>TRBJ2-7|TRBD1|-|TRBV6-5
TGTGCCAGCAGTTCCACCGGGACAGGGACCTACGAGCAGTACTTC
CASSSTGTGTYEQYF
>TRBJ2-4|TRBD1|-|TRBV4-1
TGCGCCAGCAGCCACCCCGGGACAGGGGCATTTGGGGCCAAAAACATTCAGTACTTC
CASSHPGTGAFGAKNIQYF
>TRBJ2-6|-|few|TRBV30
TGTGCCTCCGACCGGGAGTCTGGGGCCAACGTCCTGACTTTC
CASDRESGANVLTF
>TRBJ1-6|-|-|TRBV2
TGTGCCAGCAAAGCCGACAGCGATAATTCACCCCTCCACTTT
CASKADSDNSPLHF
>TRBJ2-7|-|few|TRBV30
TGTGCCTGGAGTATACAGGGTGGAATCGAGCAGTACTTC
CAWSIQGGIEQYF
>TRBJ1-1|-|-|TRBV30
TGTGCCTGGACCCCTTACACTGAAGCTTTCTTT
CAWTPYTEAFF
>TRBJ2-3|TRBD1|-|TRBV10-3
TGTGCCATCAGTGCGGGACAGGGAACAGATACGCAGTATTTT
CAISAGQGTDTQYF
>TRBJ2-1|-|-|TRBV5-1
TGCGCCAGCAGCATGGGGAGGCGACCCTACAATGAGCAGTTCTTC
CASSMGRRPYNEQFF
>TRBJ1-5|-|-|TRBV19
TGTGCCAGTAAAATTCGTCCGAGGAGCAATCAGCCCCAGCATTTT
CASKIRPRSNQPQHF